This T cell receptor (beta chain) was recovered during a study of cytomegalovirus exposure and HLA in healthy donors. Points from the study as a whole: According to an earlier analysis, most TCR beta V segments yielded productive rearrangements about 87% or about 30% of the time.

A remark on this clone: Its antigen is unidentified.

These donors counted as nominally healthy when sampled, but unrecorded immune exposures were likely. The PCR contained 60 Vbeta and 13 Jbeta primers. TCRdb keeps only in-frame clones here, not all; method: immunoSEQ multiplex PCR. In the table there are 220,000 or so clones, approximately 85% of which are singletons. The CDR3 has 14 residues. Germline CDR1 MNHEY, CDR2 SMNVEV (reference sequence). V lost 8 bases and J 3 bases, leaving 17 bases between the germline ends. The rearrangement links TRBV27 to TRBJ2-7; D is perhaps TRBD2 (5 bases). This clonotype was sampled from a woman aged 40 to 50 in good health and CMV-seronegative. Sequenced material: PBMCs. CDR3 residues: CASSPGLSFYEQYF. CDR3 in DNA: TGTGCCAGCTCCCCCGGACTGTCATTCTACGAGCAGTACTTC.